These T cell receptor beta chains were read from a single sample in a study of spatial heterogeneity in lung cancer. TCRdb used MiXCR to reprocess the 5' RACE reads, holding one entry per CDR3 protein. The data show approximately 20,000 distinct CDR3 sequences, about 10% seen once. Sequenced here: PBMCs, sampled at follow-up. The receptor set was obtained from a male donor with early-stage non-small cell lung cancer. The CDR3 runs from the conserved cysteine through the conserved F or W.

j_call v_call cdr3_aa
TRBJ1-1 TRBV6-6 CASSLRGTEAFF
TRBJ2-3 TRBV6-5 CASSPGASTDTQYF
TRBJ2-3 TRBV6-4 CASSADSTDTQYF
TRBJ2-2 TRBV2 CASSADRAWTGELFF
TRBJ1-1 TRBV27 CASSNTGAIMNTEAFF
TRBJ2-7 TRBV2 CASRRDRARGPYEQYF
TRBJ1-5 TRBV7-6 CASSREQGSNQPQHF
TRBJ2-1 TRBV20-1 CSATPGLDEQFF
TRBJ2-2 TRBV4-2 CASSPIAGDAGELFF
TRBJ2-3 TRBV20-1 CSARFWTGGADTQYF
TRBJ2-5 TRBV7-2 CASSRTGYQETQYF
TRBJ2-7 TRBV18 CASSRGRDGSSYEQYF
TRBJ2-7 TRBV27 CASSYGDRGLDEQYF
TRBJ2-2 TRBV18 CASSPQGTGELFF
TRBJ1-2 TRBV20-1 CSASNPTDPYGYTF
TRBJ1-2 TRBV2 CASSELSGLGYTF
TRBJ2-3 TRBV29-1 CSVEGAETDTQYF
TRBJ2-3 TRBV10-3 CAISESRRQGSTDTQYF
TRBJ2-5 TRBV7-6 CASSLVRPPQETQYF
TRBJ2-1 TRBV11-2 CASSSRLAGYNEQFF
TRBJ2-1 TRBV6-1 CASSEASRGAGGREKFF
TRBJ2-6 TRBV28 CASSLFFVSGANVLTF
TRBJ1-2 TRBV6-1 CASSPTGEVYNYGYTF
TRBJ1-3 TRBV27 CASRTGDGNTIYF
TRBJ2-5 TRBV10-3 CAISNRVQETQYF
TRBJ1-2 TRBV10-2 CASSAPGRTQVYGYTF
TRBJ2-3 TRBV5-1 CASSPGLAGDTQYF
TRBJ2-5 TRBV10-3 CAISAGTSGETQYF
TRBJ2-7 TRBV7-9 CASSPRGQGADYEQYF
TRBJ2-5 TRBV10-3 CAISEGETQYF
TRBJ2-7 TRBV29-1 CSVEGNYEQYF
TRBJ2-7 TRBV6-1 CASSPDRVSHEQYF
TRBJ2-7 TRBV29-1 CSVVPEGGYEQYF
TRBJ2-1 TRBV27 CASTPSIGQINEQFF
TRBJ2-3 TRBV12-3/TRBV12-4 CASSPETYSADTQYF
TRBJ2-1 TRBV13 CASNPAGRGTEQFF
TRBJ2-2 TRBV29-1 CSVGGGGELFF
TRBJ2-4 TRBV12-3/TRBV12-4 CASSLGGIQYF
TRBJ1-1 TRBV4-2 CASSQAGGRDEAFF
TRBJ1-6 TRBV12-3/TRBV12-4 CASSLGSYNSPLHF
TRBJ2-1 TRBV12-3/TRBV12-4 CASTWSGKGHEQFF
TRBJ2-4 TRBV6-2/TRBV6-3 CASSYREGVKNIQYF
TRBJ1-1 TRBV12-3/TRBV12-4 CASSLQGGRNTEAFF
TRBJ2-2 TRBV19 CASSSERGDPTGELFF
TRBJ1-3 TRBV18 CASSPRGQGFGNTIYF